The clone carrying this T cell receptor (beta chain) was seen repeatedly, ten times or more. The germline V gene encodes CDR1 SNHLY and CDR2 FYNNEI. After removal of 8 bases from V and 3 bases from J, the junction contained 20 bases not matched to a gene. The CDR3 length is 18 residues. The record originates from a study of neurological immune-mediated disorders. In TCRdb, the 5' RACE reads were re-called with MiXCR into one record per CDR3 protein. The table lists under 45,000 distinct CDR3 sequences, about 13% of them singletons. V usage is TRBV2 and J usage is TRBJ2-7, with 9 bases fitting TRBD1. The sequence was obtained from a female donor in good health. What was sequenced was PBMCs. CDR3 residues: CASQLTVSGTGPFYEQYF. CDR3 DNA sequence: TGTGCCAGCCAACTGACGGTCTCCGGGACAGGGCCTTTCTACGAGCAGTACTTC. The full variable domain, rest sourced from reference TRBV2 and TRBJ2-7, is EPEVTQTPSHQVTQMGQEVILRCVPISNHLYFYWYRQILGQKVEFLVSFYNNEISEKSEIFDDQFSVERPDGSNFTLKIRSTKLEDSAMYFCASQLTVSGTGPFYEQYFGPGTRLTVT.